This T cell receptor (beta chain) was recorded in a study of blood T cells in healthy people across ages. The study's findings and limits: Older individuals had lower TCR beta diversity per million T cells (the decline was roughly linear).

It was with a sample-barcoded 5' primer and a J-beta primer mix that a second PCR of roughly 7 to 12 cycles was run. Each of the samples gave a minimum of 3 million paired-end reads that contained CDR3. TCRdb independently ran MiXCR on the 5' RACE reads; one entry per CDR3 protein. The data hold hundreds of thousands of distinct CDR3 sequences, with roughly 21% observed a single time. Details on this clonotype: Its antigen is currently unknown.

Per the germline V gene, CDR1 is SGHRS and CDR2 is YFSETQ. V was pared by 4 bases and J by 7 bases, with 12 bases of the junction left unmatched. This CDR3 has 15 residues. This TCR was recovered from a man in his sixties or seventies in good health. Material for sequencing was blood. The chain is built from TRBV5-1 and TRBJ2-7; 9 positions match TRBD2. In DNA, the CDR3 is TGCGCCAGCAGCCAAGTGACTAGCGGCCCTCGAGAGCAGTACTTC. Residues: CASSQVTSGPREQYF.